This T cell receptor (beta chain) was identified during a study of T cell responses to AZD1222 COVID-19 vaccine (TCRdb year 2021). With respect to the entire study: Because spike-specific TCR depth and breadth did not differ between the two schedules, AZD1222 recipients who got a second dose at roughly 4 weeks were pooled with those who got a second dose at roughly 12 weeks. A total of just over 230 trial participants underwent TCR sequencing, of whom roughly 210 received two doses of AZD1222 and 26 received two doses of the MenACWY control vaccine. Trial participants were enrolled by age into 18-55, 56-69 and 70-plus year subgroups, with around 150, 28 and 57 TCR-sequenced participants respectively. The full study reports these points: The whole spike protein was spanned by vaccine-associated CD4 TCRs, and dominant responses were seen in regions 160-218 and 743-854. Conclusions about previously exposed vaccinees are limited because only five to seven AZD1222 recipients were SARS-CoV-2 seropositive at baseline. In the small 56-69-year group, the increase in depth fell short of significance, most likely because of low power. Most participants were white British and females outnumbered males, and the authors suggested that clonal diversity may have been underestimated. Because no day 14 peak-response samples were available, the repertoires could be characterized only after the peak T cell response. After two AZD1222 doses, spike-specific TCR breadth and depth were significantly higher than at day 0 and than in MenACWY recipients. Reportedly, close to half of the unique spike-specific TCRs recognized epitopes lying outside the regions that are mutated in the B.1.351 and B.1.1.7 variants.

The intended sense of this specimen's time point label: baseline before first vaccination. Vaccinee samples came from UK trials COV001 and COV002, including a single-blind randomized controlled phase 2/3 trial of AZD1222 (ChAdOx1 nCoV-19) in healthy adults. For TCRbeta chain sequencing, PBMC samples were collected from trial participants at day 0 and at day 28 after the second dose. Points on this clone: This clone's antigen is unknown. No base quality information exists; no much larger clone differs at one position.

From a lookup of the germline V gene, CDR1 and CDR2 are MDHEN and SYDVKM. The V end loses 6 bases and the J end loses 8 bases, and a stretch of 16 bases separates them. The cysteine opens and the phenylalanine closes a CDR3 of 13 amino acids. Only CDR3 DNA is held: 39 bases, read in frame from base 1. The CDR3 regions of human TCRbeta chains were analyzed by immunosequencing. In the authors' own workflow: TCRs in the repertoires were compared against a reference library of SARS-CoV-2-specific TCRs that had been generated with the MIRA antigen-specificity platform. Breadth was defined as the fraction of unique TCRs that were SARS-CoV-2-associated, and depth was defined as the fraction of total T cells that were SARS-CoV-2-associated. Using the MIRA data, every spike-specific TCR was mapped to the spike region that the TCR reacted to and assigned to either a CD4 or a CD8 class. Log10-transformed breadth and depth values were compared by one-way ANOVA with Sidak's multiple comparisons tests. TCRdb obtained this table from immuneACCESS and retained in-frame rearrangements with V and J assigned. These tables miss some clones; where compared with another copy, unresolved V genes account for less than half of the shortfall, and the remainder is unexplained. V, J and clone size are taken as reported in that table, and D and trimming were inferred from the DNA itself. Counted in this sample were about 110,000 clones; roughly 87% of them appeared once. The top ten clonotypes cover roughly 3% of the sample.

The receptor was derived from an adult in good health. The sequence links TRBV28 to TRBJ1-2; no D segment can be confidently identified. The specimen comprised peripheral blood, sampled on day 0 of AZD1222 vaccination. The CDR3 corresponds to CASSRPPVGGYTF. The sequenced DNA: TGTGCCAGCAGCCGACCCCCCGTGGGGGGCTACACCTTC.